The source of this T cell receptor (beta chain) is a study of CD8 T cells in Susac syndrome. In regard to this clonotype: Antigen unknown.

The CDR3 contains 14 residues. CDR1 is SGHRS and CDR2 is YFSETQ in the germline V gene. After removal of 2 bases from V and 8 bases from J, the junction contained 7 bases not matched to a gene. Study-wide points: A relatively small number of individuals underwent TCR sequencing and HLA analysis.

Patients with stable or active relapsing-remitting disease, all of them treatment-naive, made up the multiple sclerosis controls. Bulk CD8+ and CD4+ cells came from magnetic negative isolation; CD8+ TEMRA by FACS. After extraction with the RNeasy kit, roughly 0.5 to 1 ug of the RNA was reverse transcribed using random hexamers. An immunoSEQ multiplex PCR generated amplified TCR beta CDR3 products spanning 54 Vbeta and 13 Jbeta. TCRdb reprocessed the immunoSEQ multiplex PCR reads via MiXCR and lists one record per CDR3 protein. Counted here are around 180,000 distinct CDR3 sequences, approximately 95% occurring once; the ten biggest clones make up roughly 0.16%.

The rearrangement uses TRBV5-1 and TRBJ1-1, with 9 positions matching TRBD1. The source material was CD8+ T cells from PBMCs. This sequence originates from a human donor with multiple sclerosis. The DNA for the CDR3 is TGCGCCAGCAGCTTAAGACCGGGACAGGGCGAAGCTTTCTTT. Its protein product is CASSLRPGQGEAFF.